This entry is about one T cell receptor beta chain. This sample is part of a study of blood T cell repertoires in COVID-19. Study information: Both acute and convalescent COVID-19 samples were obtained from the United States, Italy and Spain.

The CDR3 spans 14 residues. Germline assignment: CDR1 LGHDT and CDR2 YNNKEL (reference sequence). V gave up 4 bases and J gave up 4 bases, with 10 bases separating them. Seattle's cohort entered during active infection and was followed longitudinally. Generated by immunoSEQ multiplex PCR, the TCRdb table keeps only in-frame clones and is missing some. The sample has tens of thousands of clones, more than 75% seen once. This sequence originates from a man aged 40-49 years with COVID-19, enrolled during active disease. The material sequenced was peripheral blood. V and J are TRBV3-1 (or the pseudogene TRBV3-2) and TRBJ2-2; D gene ambiguous. The chain's CDR3 is CASSRNSPTGELFF. In nucleotides, the CDR3 is TGTGCCAGCAGCCGAAACAGCCCCACCGGGGAGCTGTTTTTT.